This T cell receptor (beta chain) comes out of a study of PD-L1 blockade in urothelial cancer. Study-wide background: Intravenous atezolizumab, 1,200 mg every 3 weeks, was begun by patients at some point between 2012 and 2014.

The time point: peripheral blood 6 weeks after treatment start. Germline CDR1 and CDR2: MDHEN and SYDVKM. V was pared by 3 bases and J by 16 bases, with 18 bases between. The CDR3 sequence is 13 residues long. The table came from immunoSEQ multiplex PCR; TCRdb's copy has only in-frame clones and leaves some out. The table has around 62,000 clones, roughly 86% seen once; the top ten hold over 9%. The genes are TRBV28 and TRBJ2-2, with D tentatively TRBD1 (5 bases). This TCR was recovered from a man aged 55 to 70 with urothelial cancer. The sample consisted of PBMCs, taken around atezolizumab (anti-PD-L1) treatment. CDR3 DNA: TGTGCCAGCAGTTTGTCTTTGCAGGGTGAAAGGTTTTTT. Its protein product is CASSLSLQGERFF.